Detailed here is one T cell receptor beta chain. This clonotype was counted many times. There is no known antigen for this receptor. No much larger clonotype is one base removed from it; base qualities were not supplied. Library method: PCR. The sequencer listed for this sample is Illumina HiSeq 2500. TCR library preparation used molecular barcoding, with unique molecular identifiers applied to normalize quantification of the TCRbeta repertoire. TCRdb passed the public sequencing reads through fastp at Q25 and MiXCR, retaining productive beta sequences. All rows with the same CDR3 protein become a single entry with the most common DNA and genes. This sample has about 300,000 distinct CDR3 sequences in its table, and around 10% of those were observed once. 7% to 9.5% of the sample lies in the top ten. The treatment or condition label for this specimen denotes: allogeneic hematopoietic cell transplantation with graft depleted of TCRalphabeta T cells and CD19 B cells. Transplant recipients were children who received TCRalphabeta/CD19-depleted allogeneic hematopoietic cell grafts.

The data were obtained in a study of T-cell reconstitution after alpha-beta-depleted transplantation in children (dated by TCRdb to 2015 to 2016). Broadly, across the study: The study quantitatively tracked T-cell immune reconstitution after TCRalphabeta/CD19-depleted allogeneic hematopoietic cell transplantation in children using TCR repertoire profiling.

Study-wide findings and limitations: Over the following months the frequencies of hyperexpanded clones went down, and after one year T-cell counts and TCRbeta diversity were mostly credited to newly produced T cells. About two months after transplant, the apparently early recovery of alphabetaT-cell counts reportedly depended on just several hundred clones that had expanded rapidly and came from non-depleted graft cells. In some patients, the high TCRbeta diversity seen at day 60 was put down to recipient T cells and intrathymic progenitors that had survived conditioning.

The sequence was obtained from a boy less than two years old with acute myeloid leukemia, due to receive a stem cell transplant. The sample in question was PBMCs, obtained before TCRalphabeta/CD19-depleted stem cell transplant.

CDR3 sequence: CASSLSGTRSYEQYF. The sequenced DNA is TGTGCCAGCAGTTTATCGGGGACCCGTTCCTACGAGCAGTACTTC. This chain is built from TRBV28 and TRBJ2-7; the D match is possibly TRBD1 or TRBD2, with 5 bases aligned in each. The cysteine opens and the phenylalanine closes a CDR3 of 15 amino acids. The CDR3 DNA has 45 bases and is translated from base 1. Sequences MDHEN (CDR1) and SYDVKM (CDR2) are obtained from the germline V gene. V is clipped by 1 base and J by 1 base, and the sequence between their germline boundaries is 11 bases long.